Shown below are 12 T cell receptor beta chains from a single sample sequenced in a study of beta chain features in type 1 diabetes. Sequenced material consisted of expressed TCRB transcripts (all of the isolated RNA was reverse transcribed). Data came from immunoSEQ multiplex PCR; TCRdb stores just in-frame clones and leaves some out. Found here are about 470,000 clones, roughly 30% of them singletons; the top ten hold 0.065%. What was sequenced was naive CD4+ T cells from blood. These receptors were collected from a man aged 18 to 30 in good health.

The chain uses TRBV7-9 and TRBJ2-7; 11 bases agree with TRBD2. Germline CDR1 reads SEHNR; CDR2 reads FQNEAQ (reference sequence). The CDR3 covers 16 residues. The ends lost 2 bases at V and 3 bases at J; junction bases unmatched: 6. The CDR3: CASSLPAGTSGYEQYF. The CDR3 region has the DNA TGTGCCAGCAGCTTACCCGCCGGGACTAGCGGCTACGAGCAGTACTTC.

This clone has more than one count but fewer than ten. The chain links TRBV9 to TRBJ2-7; tentatively, D is TRBD1 (6 bases). V lost 0 bases and J 2 bases, leaving 9 bases between the germline ends. This CDR3 contains 14 residues. In germline, CDR1 is SGDLS, CDR2 YYNGEE. The chain's CDR3 is CASSVGGPTYEQYF. In nucleotides, the CDR3 is TGTGCCAGCAGCGTAGGGGGGCCCACCTACGAGCAGTACTTC.

This clone was observed a handful of times. This rearrangement joins TRBV5-1 to TRBJ1-1, with a tentative D call TRBD1 (6 bases). V was trimmed by 0 bases and J by 10 bases, leaving 13 bases between them. The CDR3 loop spans 13 amino acids. CDR1 is SGHRS, CDR2 YFSETQ, per germline. The CDR3 loop reads CASSLDWGRGAFF. The CDR3 DNA reads TGCGCCAGCAGCTTGGATTGGGGGCGCGGAGCTTTCTTT.

As for this clone: In the same sample, other DNA sequences code for this CDR3. The chain is built from TRBV15 and TRBJ2-1; 10 positions match TRBD2. J gave up 9 bases and V 0 bases, and 5 bases lay outside the gene matches. This CDR3 is 15 amino acids long. The germline V gene encodes CDR1 LNHNV and CDR2 YYDKDF (reference sequence). CDR3 in amino acids: CATSRDLLAGVEQFF. The DNA for the CDR3 is TGTGCCACCAGCAGAGATCTCCTAGCGGGAGTTGAGCAGTTCTTC.

This clone was counted a few times. CDR3 nucleotide sequence: TGTGCCAGCAGCCGGAACGTCGCGGGGTTTACGCAGTATTTT. Its translation: CASSRNVAGFTQYF. This chain uses TRBV7-2 with TRBJ2-3; perhaps TRBD2 as D (6 bases). The V end was cut by 5 bases, the J end by 8 bases, with 17 bases between. The CDR3 extends over 14 amino acids. The V gene's germline CDR1 is SGHTA and CDR2 FQGNSA. The variable domain in full, with the rest retrieved from reference TRBV7-2 and TRBJ2-3, is GAGVSQSPSNKVTEKGKDVELRCDPISGHTALYWYRQSLGQGLEFLIYFQGNSAPDKSGLPSDRFSAERTGGSVSTLTIQRTQQEDSAVYLCASSRNVAGFTQYFGPGTRLTVL.

J is TRBJ2-5 and V is TRBV18, with a tentative D call TRBD1 (5 bases). CDR1 and CDR2 from the germline V gene are KGHSH and LQKENI. V lost 3 bases and J 1 base, leaving 18 bases between the germline ends. The CDR3 is 17 residues long. The CDR3 DNA follows: TGTGCCAGCTCACCCCAACCTACATCCAGGGCCCAAGAGACCCAGTACTTC. Translating gives CASSPQPTSRAQETQYF.

This clone turned up a few times. The chain uses TRBV9 and TRBJ2-3, with 8 bases lining up with TRBD2. The CDR3 sequence is 14 residues long. Per germline, CDR1 SGDLS and CDR2 YYNGEE. J lost 7 bases, V lost 0 bases, and 4 bases had no gene match. The CDR3 DNA sequence: TGTGCCAGCAGCGTAGCGGGAGGGCCAAATACGCAGTATTTT. Translated, it gives CASSVAGGPNTQYF.

This rearrangement joins TRBV30 to TRBJ2-7, with D uncertain. Germline V CDR1 and CDR2: GTSNPN, SVGIG (reference sequence). The CDR3 length is 11 residues. V was trimmed by 5 bases and J by 6 bases, leaving 11 bases between them. The CDR3 nucleotides are TGTGCCTGGGGGTTATGGAGCGAGCAGTACTTC. Translating gives CAWGLWSEQYF.

In its sample, this clone was seen a few times. V and J are TRBV9 and TRBJ2-3, with 8 bases aligning to TRBD2. CDR1 and CDR2 (germline): SGDLS, YYNGEE. V lost 4 bases to trimming and J lost 2 bases; unmatched junction nucleotides: 3. This CDR3 comprises 14 residues. CDR3 nucleotides: TGTGCCAGCAGCTTTAGCGGGAACACAGATACGCAGTATTTT. It codes for CASSFSGNTDTQYF.

This rearrangement joins TRBV7-9 to TRBJ2-3; D gene ambiguous. CDR1 is SEHNR and CDR2 is FQNEAQ in the germline V gene (reference sequence). This CDR3 comprises 9 residues. CDR3 amino acids: CAGTDTQYF. CDR3 nucleotides: TGTGCGGGCACAGATACGCAGTATTTT.

CDR3 nucleotide sequence: TGTGCCACCAGCAGAGACCCGCGAAATCAAGAGACCCAGTACTTC. Its protein is CATSRDPRNQETQYF. The chain carries TRBV15 and TRBJ2-5; no definite D call. This CDR3 has 15 residues. Per the germline V gene, CDR1 is LNHNV and CDR2 is YYDKDF (reference sequence). V lost 0 bases to trimming and J lost 2 bases, with 10 bases between them.

J is TRBJ2-3 and V is TRBV20-1, with D hard to call. V lost 3 bases, J lost 5 bases, and 6 bases lay in between. Looked up from germline, CDR1 is DFQATT and CDR2 is SNEGSKA (reference sequence). The CDR3 totals 11 residues. Here the CDR3 reads CSASPLDTQYF. The CDR3 DNA sequence: TGCAGTGCTAGTCCGCTAGATACGCAGTATTTT.